Shown below are 11 T cell receptor beta chains from a single sample sequenced in a study of CD8+ T cells in alopecia areata. The treatment was: oral pan-JAK inhibitor, 5-10 mg twice daily. Sequencing used cDNA as its template, made by extracting RNA and reverse transcribing it. Sequenced by immunoSEQ multiplex PCR; TCRdb stores in-frame clones only, minus some. The data hold 200,000 to 250,000 clones, with about 50% observed a single time. Sequencing used CD4+ T cells sorted from blood, obtained at week 4, from a patient treated with tofacitinib. Source of these receptors: a human donor with alopecia areata.

The chain has TRBV30 and TRBJ1-1, with D possibly TRBD1 on 5 matching bases. V dropped 3 bases and J dropped 0 bases, with 8 bases sitting between them. This CDR3 has 13 residues. Germline V gene data show CDR1 as GTSNPN and CDR2 as SVGIG (reference sequence). The CDR3 is CAWRLQVNTEAFF. CDR3 nucleotides: TGTGCCTGGAGGCTACAGGTGAACACTGAAGCTTTCTTT.

The gene calls are TRBV9 and TRBJ2-5, with D possibly matching TRBD1 (6 bases). The V and J ends lost 4 bases and 2 bases respectively, with 15 bases between them. The CDR3 is 15 amino acids. The germline V gene has CDR1 SGDLS and CDR2 YYNGEE. For the CDR3, the DNA is TGTGCCAGCAGCTACCGGGACACCCCGCAAGAGACCCAGTACTTC. It is translated as CASSYRDTPQETQYF.

The chain employs TRBV29-1 and TRBJ2-2; 7 bases agree with TRBD1. This CDR3 contains 18 residues. After removal of 3 bases from V and 2 bases from J, the junction contained 15 bases not matched to a gene. Per germline, CDR1 SQVTM and CDR2 ANQGSEA. This chain's CDR3 is CSVDSFLETGKNTGELFF. CDR3 sequence (DNA): TGCAGCGTTGATAGTTTTTTAGAGACAGGGAAAAACACCGGGGAGCTGTTTTTT.

The chain uses TRBV7-9 and TRBJ1-2, with a weak D call TRBD1 (6 bases). Trimming took off 5 bases at V and 2 bases at J, with 9 bases between the two ends. CDR1 and CDR2 from the germline V gene are SEHNR and FQNEAQ (reference sequence). The CDR3 covers 13 residues. This chain's CDR3 is CASSPGQNYGYTF. The CDR3 nucleotides read TGTGCCAGCAGCCCCGGACAGAACTATGGCTACACCTTC.

In this sample, this clone turned up a few times. The J gene is TRBJ1-4, the V gene TRBV29-1; 9 bases fit TRBD1. There are 14 residues in the CDR3. CDR1 SQVTM and CDR2 ANQGSEA come from the germline V gene. V gave up 8 bases and J gave up 6 bases; unmatched junction bases: 10. DNA of the CDR3: TGCAGCCGAAACTCCGGGACAGGGTATGAAAAACTGTTTTTT. Amino acid sequence: CSRNSGTGYEKLFF.

V and J are TRBV6-5 and TRBJ2-1; D not resolved. V dropped 5 bases and J dropped 2 bases, with 4 bases sitting between them. From germline, CDR1 is MNHEY and CDR2 SVGAGI. This CDR3 spans 12 amino acids. CDR3 bases: TGTGCCAGCAGTCGACCCTACAATGAGCAGTTCTTC. Translated: CASSRPYNEQFF.

V gene TRBV30 combines with J gene TRBJ2-5; tentative D call: TRBD1 (5 bases). The germline V and J ends were trimmed by 2 bases and 6 bases, with 13 bases remaining between them. The V gene's germline CDR1 is GTSNPN and CDR2 SVGIG (reference sequence). CDR3 length equals 13 residues. This CDR3 reads CAWSPGRLQTQYF. The CDR3 nucleotides are TGTGCCTGGAGTCCAGGGCGGTTACAGACCCAGTACTTC. The variable domain in full, completed from reference TRBV30 and TRBJ2-5, reads SQTIHQWPATLVQPVGSPLSLECTVEGTSNPNLYWYRQAAGRGLQLLFYSVGIGQISSEVPQNLSASRPQDRQFILSSKKLLLSDSGFYLCAWSPGRLQTQYFGPGTRLLVL.

V and J are TRBV12-5 and TRBJ2-3; TRBD1 might be the D (6 bases). The V end lost 5 bases, the J end lost 0 bases, and 15 bases lay between the germline ends. CDR1 LGHNT and CDR2 FRNRAP come from the germline V gene. CDR3 size: 16 residues. CDR3 region: CASGPRRTASTDTQYF. In DNA form, the CDR3 reads TGTGCTAGTGGTCCCCGAAGGACAGCCAGCACAGATACGCAGTATTTT.

This clone was seen a handful of times. This rearrangement joins TRBV30 to TRBJ1-2, with D perhaps TRBD1 (5 bases). V was trimmed by 0 bases and J by 6 bases, leaving 8 bases between them. Per the germline V gene, CDR1 is GTSNPN and CDR2 is SVGIG (reference sequence). This CDR3 is built from 12 residues. CDR3 in DNA: TGTGCCTGGAGTGTTTGGGGGAATGGCTACACCTTC. Protein: CAWSVWGNGYTF.

The chain recombines TRBV4-2 with TRBJ1-2, with unresolved D. This CDR3 has 13 residues. CDR1 is LGHNA, CDR2 YNFKEQ, per germline. V was shortened by 4 bases and J by 3 bases, with 9 bases between the two germline ends. The CDR3 region has the DNA TGTGCCAGCAGCCCCGATCTGGACTATGGCTACACCTTC. This codes for CASSPDLDYGYTF.

The chain links TRBV15 to TRBJ2-2; D not certain. There are 12 residues in the CDR3. V gave up 0 bases and J gave up 7 bases, with 3 bases separating them. Germline V lookup: CDR1 LNHNV, CDR2 YYDKDF (reference sequence). CDR3 in amino acids: CATSRDVGELFF. The CDR3 bases are TGTGCCACCAGCAGAGACGTCGGGGAGCTGTTTTTT. Full variable domain (missing parts from reference TRBV15 and TRBJ2-2): DAMVIQNPRYQVTQFGKPVTLSCSQTLNHNVMYWYQQKSSQAPKLLFHYYDKDFNNEADTPDNFQSRRPNTSFCFLDIRSPGLGDTAMYLCATSRDVGELFFGEGSRLTVL.